One sample yielded the 31 T cell receptor beta chains listed below, sequenced in a study of a mutant IDH1 vaccine in newly diagnosed glioma. The time point: baseline, week 1 (first vaccination visit). Documented treatment: pre-vaccination baseline after standard-of-care therapy. Assay: immunoSEQ multiplex PCR; the TCRdb copy retains only in-frame clones and omits some. The sample consists of about 98,000 clones, around 90% of them appearing once. The material was PBMCs, obtained from a glioma patient treated with radiotherapy, temozolomide or both. These TCRs come from a woman between 45 and 60 years old with glioma.

The chain has TRBV13 and TRBJ1-2, with 12 positions matching TRBD1. The CDR3 covers 17 residues. From germline, CDR1 is PRHDT and CDR2 FYEKMQ (reference sequence). V lost 5 bases, J lost 8 bases, and 15 bases stayed unmatched. CDR3: CASSESIPGQGAEGYTF. DNA of the CDR3: TGTGCCAGCAGCGAATCCATACCGGGACAGGGGGCAGAGGGCTACACCTTC.

The chain is built from TRBV15 and TRBJ2-1, with D unclear. Trimming took 0 bases from V and 4 from J, leaving 10 bases between them. CDR3 length: 15 amino acids. Germline V gene lookup returns CDR1 LNHNV and CDR2 YYDKDF (reference sequence). DNA of the CDR3: TGTGCCACCAGCAGAGAGAGCGTACTATACAATGAGCAGTTCTTC. This encodes CATSRESVLYNEQFF.

This clone occurred once. The chain recombines TRBV5-1 with TRBJ1-2; TRBD1 matches 7 bases. The germline V gene has CDR1 SGHRS and CDR2 YFSETQ. The V segment lost 0 bases and the J segment 6 bases; nucleotides outside the gene matches: 2. The CDR3 has 13 residues. The CDR3 loop is CASSLEGQNGYTF. The CDR3 DNA is TGCGCCAGCAGCTTGGAGGGACAGAATGGCTACACCTTC. The whole variable domain, remainder taken from reference TRBV5-1 and TRBJ1-2, is KAGVTQTPRYLIKTRGQQVTLSCSPISGHRSVSWYQQTPGQGLQFLFEYFSETQRNKGNFPGRFSGRQFSNSRSEMNVSTLELGDSALYLCASSLEGQNGYTFGSGTRLTVV.

The chain combines TRBV9 with TRBJ2-7; D possibly corresponds to TRBD1 (6 bases). This CDR3 is 14 amino acids long. Germline V gene lookup returns CDR1 SGDLS and CDR2 YYNGEE. V lost 4 bases to trimming and J lost 3 bases, with 14 bases between them. CDR3 in amino acids: CASSSPGQSYEQYF. The CDR3 coding sequence is TGTGCCAGCAGCTCCCCCGGACAGAGCTACGAGCAGTACTTC.

The V call is TRBV9, the J call TRBJ2-7; 7 bases agree with TRBD2. Germline V gene lookup returns CDR1 SGDLS and CDR2 YYNGEE. J gave up 4 bases and V 8 bases, and 6 bases lay outside the gene matches. The CDR3 runs 12 residues. CDR3 protein: CASRGSSYEQYF. CDR3 nucleotide sequence: TGTGCCAGTCGCGGGAGTTCATACGAGCAGTACTTC. Supplemented by reference TRBV9 and TRBJ2-7, the full variable domain reads DSGVTQTPKHLITATGQRVTLRCSPRSGDLSVYWYQQSLDQGLQFLIQYYNGEERAKGNILERFSAQQFPDLHSELNLSSLELGDSALYFCASRGSSYEQYFGPGTRLTVT.

The chain combines TRBV30 with TRBJ2-1; D possibly corresponds to TRBD2 (6 bases). Trimming pared 2 bases from V and 8 bases from J, leaving 25 bases between. The CDR3 loop spans 17 amino acids. Germline values: CDR1 GTSNPN, CDR2 SVGIG (reference sequence). CDR3 in amino acids: CAWSFFPPAGGGDEQFF. In DNA, the CDR3 is TGTGCCTGGAGTTTCTTTCCCCCAGCGGGCGGCGGCGATGAGCAGTTCTTC.

V usage is TRBV6-5 and J usage is TRBJ1-4; D not resolved. From germline, CDR1 is MNHEY and CDR2 SVGAGI. This CDR3 comprises 11 residues. Trimming took 4 bases from V and 10 from J, leaving 7 bases between them. CDR3 loop: CASSSRSKLFF. The CDR3 nucleotides read TGTGCCAGCAGTTCGAGGTCAAAACTGTTTTTT.

The chain is built from TRBV5-1 and TRBJ1-2; the match to TRBD1 covers 9 bases. The CDR3 has 15 residues. Germline V lookup: CDR1 SGHRS, CDR2 YFSETQ. Trimming cost V 4 bases and J 5 bases; bases outside gene matches: 9. CDR3 amino acids: CASSGRTGVVYGYTF. CDR3 sequence (DNA): TGCGCCAGCAGCGGGCGGACAGGGGTCGTGTATGGCTACACCTTC.

The V call is TRBV4-1, the J call TRBJ1-1; D ambiguous. Germline V gives CDR1 MGHRA, CDR2 YSYEKL. V lost 1 base and J lost 2, with 8 bases in between. The CDR3 runs 14 residues. The CDR3 DNA follows: TGCGCCAGCAGCCAAGGACTGATTAACACTGAAGCTTTCTTT. Its protein is CASSQGLINTEAFF.

This CDR3 reads CASSIRQGPNEQYF. For the CDR3, the DNA is TGTGCCAGTAGTATCCGGCAGGGGCCAAACGAGCAGTACTTC. The chain has TRBV19 and TRBJ2-7, with D perhaps TRBD1 (6 bases). CDR1 LNHDA and CDR2 SQIVND come from the germline V gene (reference sequence). CDR3 size: 14 residues. Trimming shortened V by 3 bases and J by 5 bases, and 14 bases separated the two germline ends.

This clone has only a few counts. The chain links TRBV11-2 to TRBJ1-2, with 7 positions matching TRBD1. CDR1 is SGHAT, CDR2 FQNNGV, per germline. The CDR3 is 13 amino acids. J lost 7 bases, V lost 5 bases, and 7 bases had no gene match. The DNA for the CDR3 is TGTGCCAGCAGCCTCGGGACAGATAGTGGCTACACCTTC. Amino acid sequence: CASSLGTDSGYTF.

The gene calls are TRBV6-5 and TRBJ2-1; D is undetermined. The CDR3 has 14 residues. The V and J ends lost 0 bases and 7 bases respectively, with 10 bases between them. Germline CDR1 and CDR2: MNHEY and SVGAGI. The CDR3 bases are TGTGCCAGCAGTTACTCGTCCCGAGAGAATGAGCAGTTCTTC. Protein product: CASSYSSRENEQFF.

CDR3 nucleotides: TGTGCCAGCAGCTGGGCAGGGGGCAATCAGCCCCAGCATTTT. It codes for CASSWAGGNQPQHF. The J gene is TRBJ1-5, the V gene TRBV5-6, with a weak D call TRBD1 (6 bases). The germline V gene has CDR1 SGHDT and CDR2 YYEEEE. This CDR3 has 14 residues. The V end lost 3 bases, the J end lost 2 bases, and 9 bases lay between the germline ends. Using reference TRBV5-6 and TRBJ1-5 for the parts outside the CDR3, the full variable domain is DAGVTQSPTHLIKTRGQQVTLRCSPKSGHDTVSWYQQALGQGPQFIFQYYEEEERQRGNFPDRFSGHQFPNYSSELNVNALLLGDSALYLCASSWAGGNQPQHFGDGTRLSIL.

The V call is TRBV5-8, the J call TRBJ1-2; tentative D call: TRBD1 (5 bases). CDR3 size: 16 residues. Germline V CDR1 and CDR2: SGHTS, YDEGEE. V lost 0 bases to trimming and J lost 3 bases, with 15 bases between them. In DNA, the CDR3 is TGTGCCAGCAGCTTGGGATCCGAGGGACGCGACTATGGCTACACCTTC. It encodes CASSLGSEGRDYGYTF.

This clone was seen a handful of times. The rearrangement uses TRBV10-1 and TRBJ2-7; D remains unclear. This CDR3 is built from 13 residues. Trimming stripped 6 bases from V and 7 bases from J, with 16 bases between. The germline CDR1 and CDR2 sequences are WNHNN and SYGVQD (reference sequence). The CDR3 loop reads CASSVTPSGEQYF. DNA for the CDR3: TGCGCCAGCAGCGTGACCCCCTCGGGTGAGCAGTACTTC.

The V and J genes are TRBV9 and TRBJ2-7; the match to TRBD2 covers 9 bases. Trimming cost V 0 bases and J 5 bases; bases outside gene matches: 6. Germline V lookup: CDR1 SGDLS, CDR2 YYNGEE. The CDR3 runs to 15 residues. The chain's CDR3 is CASSVGGAGGHEQYF. CDR3 DNA: TGTGCCAGCAGCGTAGGGGGAGCGGGAGGCCACGAGCAGTACTTC.

This rearrangement joins TRBV19 to TRBJ2-1, with 13 bases identical to TRBD2. The trim removed 6 bases at V and 5 bases at J, leaving 4 bases unmatched. There are 15 residues in the CDR3. Germline loops: CDR1 LNHDA, CDR2 SQIVND (reference sequence). This CDR3 is CASSRGTSGNNEQFF. CDR3 nucleotide sequence: TGTGCCAGTAGCAGGGGGACTAGCGGGAACAATGAGCAGTTCTTC. Variable domain in full (rest from reference TRBV19 and TRBJ2-1): DGGITQSPKYLFRKEGQNVTLSCEQNLNHDAMYWYRQDPGQGLRLIYYSQIVNDFQKGDIAEGYSVSREKKESFPLTVTSAQKNPTAFYLCASSRGTSGNNEQFFGPGTRLTVL.

CDR3: CASSRATGQGGTGELFF. The CDR3 DNA reads TGCGCCAGCAGCCGAGCTACGGGACAGGGTGGCACCGGGGAGCTGTTTTTT. The genes are TRBV5-1 and TRBJ2-2; 9 bases agree with TRBD1. CDR1 and CDR2 (germline): SGHRS, YFSETQ. There are 17 residues in the CDR3. V gave up 4 bases and J gave up 4 bases; unmatched junction bases: 11.

This rearrangement joins TRBV19 to TRBJ2-2; 10 nucleotides line up with TRBD2. This CDR3 comprises 16 residues. Per the germline V gene, CDR1 is LNHDA and CDR2 is SQIVND (reference sequence). After removal of 5 bases from V and 5 bases from J, the junction contained 8 bases not matched to a gene. This chain's CDR3 is CASSFLAGVRTGELFF. The DNA for the CDR3 is TGTGCCAGTAGTTTCCTAGCGGGAGTGAGGACCGGGGAGCTGTTTTTT.

The chain carries TRBV27 and TRBJ1-4; 7 nucleotides line up with TRBD1. The CDR3 length is 16 residues. Germline CDR1 MNHEY, CDR2 SMNVEV (reference sequence). Unmatched junction bases numbered 8, after V lost 0 bases and J lost 7 bases. CDR3 in DNA: TGTGCCAGCAGTTTATCAGCCGGGACAGCAACTGAAAAACTGTTTTTT. Translated, it gives CASSLSAGTATEKLFF.

The V and J genes are TRBV7-8 and TRBJ1-5; D unclear. The germline V gene has CDR1 SGHVS and CDR2 FQNEAQ. The length of the CDR3 is 16 residues. Trimming removed 4 bases from V and 2 bases from J, with 15 bases in between. The CDR3 nucleotides are TGTGCCAGCAGCTCTGGGTCTCCCCTACGCAATCAGCCCCAGCATTTT. Protein sequence: CASSSGSPLRNQPQHF.

This chain connects TRBV30 to TRBJ2-7, with D perhaps matching TRBD1 (5 bases). Per the germline V gene, CDR1 is GTSNPN and CDR2 is SVGIG (reference sequence). CDR3 length: 13 amino acids. Trimming pared 4 bases from V and 3 bases from J, leaving 13 bases between. CDR3 region: CAWTGHINYEQYF. The DNA for the CDR3 is TGTGCCTGGACCGGACACATTAACTACGAGCAGTACTTC. Using reference TRBV30 and TRBJ2-7 for the parts outside the CDR3, the full variable domain is SQTIHQWPATLVQPVGSPLSLECTVEGTSNPNLYWYRQAAGRGLQLLFYSVGIGQISSEVPQNLSASRPQDRQFILSSKKLLLSDSGFYLCAWTGHINYEQYFGPGTRLTVT.

CDR3 residues: CASSRSGVKQPQHF. In DNA, the CDR3 is TGTGCCAGCAGCCGAAGTGGGGTGAAACAGCCCCAGCATTTT. The chain is built from TRBV2 and TRBJ1-5, with D uncertain. Germline V CDR1 and CDR2: SNHLY, FYNNEI. Trimming took off 6 bases at V and 7 bases at J, with 16 bases between the two ends. This CDR3 is built from 14 residues. The full variable domain, completed using reference TRBV2 and TRBJ1-5, is EPEVTQTPSHQVTQMGQEVILRCVPISNHLYFYWYRQILGQKVEFLVSFYNNEISEKSEIFDDQFSVERPDGSNFTLKIRSTKLEDSAMYFCASSRSGVKQPQHFGDGTRLSIL.

This clone has just one count. The chain recombines TRBV7-8 with TRBJ2-1; 8 positions match TRBD1. The CDR3 has 13 amino acids. J gave up 6 bases and V 5 bases, and 3 bases lay outside the gene matches. Germline V gene sequence: CDR1 SGHVS, CDR2 FQNEAQ. For the CDR3, the DNA is TGTGCCAGCAGCCGGGACAGGCGCAATGAGCAGTTCTTC. This codes for CASSRDRRNEQFF.

The chain carries TRBV10-2 and TRBJ2-1, with a weak D call TRBD2 (6 bases). The CDR3 is made up of 14 amino acids. The V end lost 11 bases, the J end lost 6 bases, and 20 bases lay between the germline ends. Germline V gene data show CDR1 as WSHSY and CDR2 as SAAADI. CDR3 sequence (DNA): TGCGCCGCCGTACCCGGGAGCGCGGGCAATGAGCAGTTCTTC. Translation: CAAVPGSAGNEQFF.

The chain employs TRBV5-1 and TRBJ2-5; D tentatively reads TRBD1 or TRBD2 (5 bases each). V was trimmed by 2 bases and J by 7 bases, leaving 15 bases between them. CDR1 SGHRS and CDR2 YFSETQ come from the germline V gene. CDR3 length: 14 residues. CDR3: CASSLPGPAGTQYF. CDR3 nucleotide sequence: TGCGCCAGCAGCTTACCGGGACCTGCGGGGACCCAGTACTTC.

The chain has TRBV6-6 and TRBJ1-3; D is undetermined. V was clipped by 5 bases and J by 4 bases, with 12 bases between them. The CDR3 runs 14 residues. Germline CDR1 reads MNHNY; CDR2 reads SVGAGI (reference sequence). The CDR3: CASSLGRFGNTIYF. The CDR3 coding sequence is TGTGCCAGCAGTCTAGGGAGGTTCGGAAACACCATATATTTT.

The chain couples TRBV2 to TRBJ1-2, with D uncertain. The V end lost 6 bases, the J end lost 3 bases, and 11 bases lay between the germline ends. Germline CDR1 and CDR2: SNHLY and FYNNEI. There are 13 residues in the CDR3. This CDR3 reads CASSLGRDYGYTF. Written as DNA, the CDR3 is TGTGCCAGCAGCCTTGGACGGGACTATGGCTACACCTTC.

In regard to this clone: This same CDR3 is encoded by further DNA sequences in the sample. The chain employs TRBV2 and TRBJ1-2, with 7 bases aligning to TRBD1. The CDR3 contains 17 residues. Germline lookup yields CDR1 SNHLY and CDR2 FYNNEI. V shed 5 bases and J 0 bases; nucleotides not matched to a gene: 12. CDR3 in amino acids: CASSRPGQSNPNYGYTF. The CDR3 coding sequence is TGTGCCAGCAGTCGACCGGGACAGTCTAACCCTAACTATGGCTACACCTTC.

The chain carries TRBV6-5 and TRBJ1-2; D uncertain. The CDR3 is made up of 15 amino acids. The V gene's germline CDR1 is MNHEY and CDR2 SVGAGI. V was clipped by 0 bases and J by 4 bases, with 12 bases between them. The CDR3 DNA sequence: TGTGCCAGCAGTTACTCGAAGGGCCTGGGCTATGGCTACACCTTC. It is translated as CASSYSKGLGYGYTF.

The V gene is TRBV6-5, the J gene TRBJ1-3; D not certain. CDR1 and CDR2 from the germline V gene are MNHEY and SVGAGI. The CDR3 loop spans 16 amino acids. V was shortened by 1 base and J by 0 bases, with 10 bases between the two germline ends. The CDR3 bases are TGTGCCAGCAGTTACTTAAGGTTCGGCTCTGGAAACACCATATATTTT. This sequence encodes CASSYLRFGSGNTIYF.